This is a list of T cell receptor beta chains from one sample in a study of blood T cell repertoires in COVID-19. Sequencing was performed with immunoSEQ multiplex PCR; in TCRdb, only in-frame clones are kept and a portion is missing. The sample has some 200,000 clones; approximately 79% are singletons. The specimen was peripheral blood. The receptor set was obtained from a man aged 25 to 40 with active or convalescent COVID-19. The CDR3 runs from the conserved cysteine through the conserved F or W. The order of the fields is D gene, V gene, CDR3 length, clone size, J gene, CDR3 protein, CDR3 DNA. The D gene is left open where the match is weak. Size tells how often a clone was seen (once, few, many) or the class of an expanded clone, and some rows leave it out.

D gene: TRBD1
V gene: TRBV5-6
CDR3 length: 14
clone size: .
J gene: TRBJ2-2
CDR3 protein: CASSSQGVTGELFF
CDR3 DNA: TGTGCCAGCAGCTCCCAGGGGGTTACCGGGGAGCTGTTTTTT

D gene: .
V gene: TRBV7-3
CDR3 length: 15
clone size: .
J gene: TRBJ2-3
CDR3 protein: CASSPGTTSTDTQYF
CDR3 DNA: TGTGCCAGCAGCCCCGGGACAACAAGCACAGATACGCAGTATTTT

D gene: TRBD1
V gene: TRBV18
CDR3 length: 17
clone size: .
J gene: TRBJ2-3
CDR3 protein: CASSPPSGTGDLDTQYF
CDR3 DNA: TGTGCCAGCTCACCACCGTCCGGGACAGGGGACCTAGATACGCAGTATTTT

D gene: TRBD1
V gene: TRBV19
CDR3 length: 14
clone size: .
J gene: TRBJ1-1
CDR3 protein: CASSRDRGDTEAFF
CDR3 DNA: TGTGCCAGTAGTAGGGACAGGGGGGACACTGAAGCTTTCTTT

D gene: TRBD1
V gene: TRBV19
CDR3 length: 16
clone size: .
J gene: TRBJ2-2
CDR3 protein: CASTRGQGASTGELFF
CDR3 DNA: TGTGCCAGTACCCGAGGACAGGGGGCGAGCACCGGGGAGCTGTTTTTT

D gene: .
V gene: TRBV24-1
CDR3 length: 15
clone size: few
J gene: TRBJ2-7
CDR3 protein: CATSDLRGANYEQYF
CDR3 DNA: TGTGCCACCAGTGATTTACGCGGGGCGAACTACGAGCAGTACTTC

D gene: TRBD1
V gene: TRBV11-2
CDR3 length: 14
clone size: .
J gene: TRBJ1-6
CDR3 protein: CASRRQGVSSPLHF
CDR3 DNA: TGTGCCAGCAGACGACAGGGGGTGAGTTCACCCCTCCACTTT

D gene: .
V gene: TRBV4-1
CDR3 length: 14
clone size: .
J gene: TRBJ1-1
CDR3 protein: CASSQDRVRTEAFF
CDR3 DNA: TGCGCCAGCAGCCAAGACAGGGTTCGGACTGAAGCTTTCTTT

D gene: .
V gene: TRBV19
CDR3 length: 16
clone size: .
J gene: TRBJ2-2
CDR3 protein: CASSTQINANTGELFF
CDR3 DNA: TGTGCCAGTAGTACTCAGATTAATGCGAACACCGGGGAGCTGTTTTTT

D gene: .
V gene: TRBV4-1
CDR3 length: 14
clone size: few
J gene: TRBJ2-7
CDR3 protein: CASSQANREGEQYF
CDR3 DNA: TGCGCCAGCAGCCAAGCAAACCGCGAGGGAGAGCAGTACTTC

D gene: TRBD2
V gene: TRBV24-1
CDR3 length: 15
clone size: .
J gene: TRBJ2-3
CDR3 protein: CATSEGLGITDTQYF
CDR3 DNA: TGTGCCACCAGTGAGGGACTAGGGATCACAGATACGCAGTATTTT

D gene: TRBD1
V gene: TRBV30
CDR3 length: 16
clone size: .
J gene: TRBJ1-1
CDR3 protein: CAWSVRDRGPNTEAFF
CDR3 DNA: TGTGCCTGGAGTGTAAGGGACAGGGGGCCGAACACTGAAGCTTTCTTT

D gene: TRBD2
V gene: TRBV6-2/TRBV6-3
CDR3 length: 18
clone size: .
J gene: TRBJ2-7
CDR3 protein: CASSGRLAGDLRAYEQYF
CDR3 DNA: TGTGCCAGCAGTGGGCGACTAGCGGGAGACCTCCGGGCCTACGAGCAGTACTTC

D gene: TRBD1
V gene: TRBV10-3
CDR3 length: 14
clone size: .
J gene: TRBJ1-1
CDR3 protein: CAIRTGGPNTEAFF
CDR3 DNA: TGTGCCATCAGGACAGGGGGGCCGAACACTGAAGCTTTCTTT

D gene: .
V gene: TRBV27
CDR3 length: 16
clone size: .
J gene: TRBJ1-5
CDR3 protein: CASKVRDTEGNQPQHF
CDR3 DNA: TGTGCCAGCAAGGTGAGGGACACAGAGGGGAATCAGCCCCAGCATTTT

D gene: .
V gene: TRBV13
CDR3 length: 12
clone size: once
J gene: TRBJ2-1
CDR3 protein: CASTRQHNEQFF
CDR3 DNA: TGTGCCAGCACCAGACAGCACAATGAGCAGTTCTTC

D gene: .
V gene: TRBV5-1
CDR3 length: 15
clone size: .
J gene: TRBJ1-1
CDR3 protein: CASSYQGIGNTEAFF
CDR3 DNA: TGCGCCAGCAGCTACCAGGGGATCGGGAACACTGAAGCTTTCTTT

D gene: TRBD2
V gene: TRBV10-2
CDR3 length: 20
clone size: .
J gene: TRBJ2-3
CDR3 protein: CASSDLGETSGSLHSDTQYF
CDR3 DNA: TGCGCCAGCAGTGACTTAGGAGAGACTAGCGGGAGTTTACACTCCGATACGCAGTATTTT

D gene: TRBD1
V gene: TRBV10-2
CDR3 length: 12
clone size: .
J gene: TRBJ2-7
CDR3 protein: CASSGTGGGQYF
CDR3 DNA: TGCGCCAGCAGTGGGACAGGGGGCGGGCAGTACTTC

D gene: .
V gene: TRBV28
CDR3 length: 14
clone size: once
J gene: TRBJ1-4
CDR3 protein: CASSGSATNEKLFF
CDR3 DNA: TGTGCCAGCAGTGGGAGTGCAACTAATGAAAAACTGTTTTTT

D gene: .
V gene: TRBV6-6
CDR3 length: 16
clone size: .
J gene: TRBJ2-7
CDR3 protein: CASSYRQGIGAYEQYF
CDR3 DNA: TGTGCCAGCAGTTACCGCCAGGGGATCGGGGCCTACGAGCAGTACTTC

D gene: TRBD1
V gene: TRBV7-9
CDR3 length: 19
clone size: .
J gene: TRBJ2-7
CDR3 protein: CASSSMGQGGKRGHYEQYF
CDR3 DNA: TGTGCCAGCAGCTCAATGGGACAGGGGGGAAAGAGGGGTCACTACGAGCAGTACTTC

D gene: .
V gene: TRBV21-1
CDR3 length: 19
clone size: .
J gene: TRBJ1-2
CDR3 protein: CASSKDAGGPTGKVYGYTF
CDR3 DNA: TGTGCCAGCAGCAAAGACGCGGGGGGACCGACAGGGAAGGTCTATGGCTACACCTTC

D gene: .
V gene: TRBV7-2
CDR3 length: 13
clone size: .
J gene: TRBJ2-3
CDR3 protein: CASSLFFSDTQYF
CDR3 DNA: TGTGCCAGCAGCTTGTTCTTTTCGGATACGCAGTATTTT

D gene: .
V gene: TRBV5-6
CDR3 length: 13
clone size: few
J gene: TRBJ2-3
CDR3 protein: CASSFLSRETQYF
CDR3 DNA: TGTGCCAGCAGCTTTTTGAGTAGGGAGACGCAGTATTTT

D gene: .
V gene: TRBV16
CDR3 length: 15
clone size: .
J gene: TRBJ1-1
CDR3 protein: CASSQTTVMNTEAFF
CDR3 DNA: TGTGCCAGCAGCCAAACGACAGTCATGAACACTGAAGCTTTCTTT

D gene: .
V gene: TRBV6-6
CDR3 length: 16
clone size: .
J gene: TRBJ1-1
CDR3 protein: CASSYERWGVVTEAFF
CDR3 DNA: TGTGCCAGCAGTTACGAGAGGTGGGGGGTAGTCACTGAAGCTTTCTTT

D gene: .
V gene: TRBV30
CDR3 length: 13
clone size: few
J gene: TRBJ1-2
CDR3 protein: CAWSPVRNYGYTF
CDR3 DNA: TGTGCCTGGAGTCCGGTCCGGAACTATGGCTACACCTTC

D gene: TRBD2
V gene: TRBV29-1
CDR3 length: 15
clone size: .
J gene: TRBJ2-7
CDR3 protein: CSVETGTSGPYEQYF
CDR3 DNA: TGCAGCGTTGAAACGGGGACTAGCGGGCCCTACGAGCAGTACTTC

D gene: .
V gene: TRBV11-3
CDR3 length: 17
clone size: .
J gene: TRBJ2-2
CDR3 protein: CASSDHQGGGLTGELFF
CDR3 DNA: TGTGCCAGCAGCGACCACCAAGGGGGGGGTCTAACCGGGGAGCTGTTTTTT

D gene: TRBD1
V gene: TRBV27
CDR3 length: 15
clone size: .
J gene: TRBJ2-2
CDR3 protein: CASSPPRGPDGELFF
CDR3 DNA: TGTGCCAGCAGTCCGCCCAGGGGGCCGGACGGGGAGCTGTTTTTT

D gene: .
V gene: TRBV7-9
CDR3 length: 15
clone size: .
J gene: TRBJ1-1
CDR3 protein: CASSPAQEVYTEAFF
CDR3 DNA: TGTGCCAGCAGCCCTGCCCAGGAGGTTTACACTGAAGCTTTCTTT

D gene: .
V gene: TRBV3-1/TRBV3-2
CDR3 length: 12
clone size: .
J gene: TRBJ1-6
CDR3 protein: CASSQVALALHF
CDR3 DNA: TGTGCCAGCAGCCAGGTGGCATTGGCCCTCCACTTT

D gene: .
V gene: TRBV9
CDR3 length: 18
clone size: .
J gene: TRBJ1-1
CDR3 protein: CASSVGISTEGVNTEAFF
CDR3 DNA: TGTGCCAGCAGCGTGGGAATATCGACTGAGGGGGTGAACACTGAAGCTTTCTTT

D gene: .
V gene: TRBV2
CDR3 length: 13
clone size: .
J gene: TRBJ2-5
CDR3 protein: CARSGGPSETQYF
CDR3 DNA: TGTGCCAGGAGCGGAGGGCCCTCGGAGACCCAGTACTTC

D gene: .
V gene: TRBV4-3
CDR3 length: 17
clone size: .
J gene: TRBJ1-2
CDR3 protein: CASSQDTDTGPNYGYTF
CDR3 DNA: TGCGCCAGCAGCCAAGATACGGACACGGGCCCGAACTATGGCTACACCTTC

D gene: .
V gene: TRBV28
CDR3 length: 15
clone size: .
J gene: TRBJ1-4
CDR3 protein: CASNAEFATNEKLFF
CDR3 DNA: TGTGCCAGCAACGCGGAGTTTGCAACTAATGAAAAACTGTTTTTT

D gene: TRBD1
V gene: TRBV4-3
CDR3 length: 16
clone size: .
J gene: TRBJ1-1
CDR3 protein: CASSPAGQAINTEAFF
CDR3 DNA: TGCGCCAGCAGCCCAGCGGGACAGGCGATTAACACTGAAGCTTTCTTT

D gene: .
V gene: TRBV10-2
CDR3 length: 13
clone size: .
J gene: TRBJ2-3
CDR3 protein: CASISESTDTQYF
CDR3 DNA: TGCGCCAGCATTTCGGAGAGCACAGATACGCAGTATTTT

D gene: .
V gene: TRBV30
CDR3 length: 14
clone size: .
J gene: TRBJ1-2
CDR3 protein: CAWTTGQLRDGYTF
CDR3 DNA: TGTGCCTGGACCACCGGACAGCTTAGGGATGGCTACACCTTC

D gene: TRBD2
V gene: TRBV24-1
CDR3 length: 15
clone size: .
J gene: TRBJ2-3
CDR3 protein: CATKGTSGAVDTQYF
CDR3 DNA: TGTGCCACCAAGGGGACTAGCGGGGCGGTAGATACGCAGTATTTT

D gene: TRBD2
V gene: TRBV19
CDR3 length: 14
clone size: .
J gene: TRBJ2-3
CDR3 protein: CASKLSGGTDTQYF
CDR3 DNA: TGTGCCAGTAAATTGAGCGGGGGCACAGATACGCAGTATTTT

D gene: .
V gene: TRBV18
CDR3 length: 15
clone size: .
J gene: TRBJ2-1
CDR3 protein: CASSRLEGSRDEQFF
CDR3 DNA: TGTGCCAGCTCACGTTTGGAGGGCTCTAGGGATGAGCAGTTCTTC

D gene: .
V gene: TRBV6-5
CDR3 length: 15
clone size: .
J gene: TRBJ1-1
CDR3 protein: CASSKLQGMNTEAFF
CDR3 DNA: TGTGCCAGCAGTAAGCTACAGGGTATGAACACTGAAGCTTTCTTT

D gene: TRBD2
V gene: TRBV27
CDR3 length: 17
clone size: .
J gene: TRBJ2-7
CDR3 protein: CASSSASVAGGYYEQYF
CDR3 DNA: TGTGCCAGCAGTTCCGCCTCCGTAGCGGGAGGTTACTACGAGCAGTACTTC

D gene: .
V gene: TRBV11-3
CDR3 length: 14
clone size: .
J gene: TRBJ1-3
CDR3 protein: CASSLPFSGNTIYF
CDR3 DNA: TGTGCCAGCAGCTTACCTTTCTCTGGAAACACCATATATTTT

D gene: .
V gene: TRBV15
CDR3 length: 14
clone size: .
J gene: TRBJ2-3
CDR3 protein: CATTQGNLADTQYF
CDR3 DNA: TGTGCCACCACCCAGGGTAATTTGGCGGATACGCAGTATTTT

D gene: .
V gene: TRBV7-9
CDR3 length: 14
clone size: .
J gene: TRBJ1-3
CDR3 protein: CASSPTGSGNTIYF
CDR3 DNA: TGTGCCAGCAGCCCGACAGGCTCTGGAAACACCATATATTTT